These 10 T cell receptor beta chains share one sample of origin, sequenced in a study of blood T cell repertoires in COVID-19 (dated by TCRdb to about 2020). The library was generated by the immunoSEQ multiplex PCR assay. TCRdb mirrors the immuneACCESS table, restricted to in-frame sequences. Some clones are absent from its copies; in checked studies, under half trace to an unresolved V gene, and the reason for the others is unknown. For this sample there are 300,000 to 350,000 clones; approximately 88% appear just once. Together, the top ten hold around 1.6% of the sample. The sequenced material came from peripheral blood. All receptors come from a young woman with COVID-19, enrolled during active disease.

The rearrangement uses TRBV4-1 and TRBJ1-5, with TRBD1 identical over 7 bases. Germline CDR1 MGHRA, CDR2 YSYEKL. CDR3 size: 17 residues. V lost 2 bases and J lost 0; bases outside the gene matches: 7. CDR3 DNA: TGCGCCAGCAGCCAATCCTTGAGGGACAGTAGCAATCAGCCCCAGCATTTT. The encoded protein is CASSQSLRDSSNQPQHF.

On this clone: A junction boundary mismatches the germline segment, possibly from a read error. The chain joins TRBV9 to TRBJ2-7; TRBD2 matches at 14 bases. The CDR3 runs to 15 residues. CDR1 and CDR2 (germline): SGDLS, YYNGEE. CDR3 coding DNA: TGTGCCAGCAACGTAGGGACTAGCGGGGGTTACGAGCAGTACTTC. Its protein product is CASNVGTSGGYEQYF. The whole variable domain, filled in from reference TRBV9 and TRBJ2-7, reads DSGVTQTPKHLITATGQRVTLRCSPRSGDLSVYWYQQSLDQGLQFLIQYYNGEERAKGNILERFSAQQFPDLHSELNLSSLELGDSALYFCASNVGTSGGYEQYFGPGTRLTVT.

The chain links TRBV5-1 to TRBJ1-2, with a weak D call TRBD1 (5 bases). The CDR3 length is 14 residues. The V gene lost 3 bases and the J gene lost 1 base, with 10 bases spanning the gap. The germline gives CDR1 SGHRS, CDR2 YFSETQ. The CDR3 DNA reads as TGCGCCAGCAGCTGGGGCCAGGTTAACTATGGCTACACCTTC. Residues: CASSWGQVNYGYTF.

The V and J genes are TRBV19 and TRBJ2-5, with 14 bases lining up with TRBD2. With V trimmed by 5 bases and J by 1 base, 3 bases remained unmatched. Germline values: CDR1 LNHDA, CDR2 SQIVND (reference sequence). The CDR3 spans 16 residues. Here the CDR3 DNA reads TGTGCCAGTAGTCGGACTAGCGGGGGGAGCCAAGAGACCCAGTACTTC. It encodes CASSRTSGGSQETQYF.

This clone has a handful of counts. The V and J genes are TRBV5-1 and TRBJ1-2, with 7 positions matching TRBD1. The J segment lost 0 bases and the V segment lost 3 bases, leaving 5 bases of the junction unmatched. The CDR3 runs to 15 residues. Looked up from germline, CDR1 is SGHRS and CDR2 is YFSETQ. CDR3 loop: CASSSGTATNYGYTF. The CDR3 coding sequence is TGCGCCAGCAGCTCCGGGACAGCGACTAACTATGGCTACACCTTC.

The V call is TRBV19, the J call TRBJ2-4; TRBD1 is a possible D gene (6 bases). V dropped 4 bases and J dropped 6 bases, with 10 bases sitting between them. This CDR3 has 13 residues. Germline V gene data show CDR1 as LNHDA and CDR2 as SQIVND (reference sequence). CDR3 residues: CASSRGPGNIQYF. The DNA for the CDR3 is TGTGCCAGTAGTAGGGGGCCCGGAAACATTCAGTACTTC.

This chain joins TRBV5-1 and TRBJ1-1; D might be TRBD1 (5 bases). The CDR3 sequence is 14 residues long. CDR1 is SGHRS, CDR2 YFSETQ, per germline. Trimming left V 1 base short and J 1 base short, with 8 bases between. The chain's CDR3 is CASSLYTGNTEAFF. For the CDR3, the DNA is TGCGCCAGCAGCTTGTACACAGGGAACACTGAAGCTTTCTTT.

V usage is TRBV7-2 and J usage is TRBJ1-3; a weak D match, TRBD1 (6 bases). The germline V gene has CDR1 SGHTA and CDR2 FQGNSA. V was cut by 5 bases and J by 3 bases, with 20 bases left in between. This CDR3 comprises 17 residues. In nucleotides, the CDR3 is TGTGCCAGCAGCCTGCGGTCCCAGGGGCAGGGTGGAAACACCATATATTTT. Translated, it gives CASSLRSQGQGGNTIYF.

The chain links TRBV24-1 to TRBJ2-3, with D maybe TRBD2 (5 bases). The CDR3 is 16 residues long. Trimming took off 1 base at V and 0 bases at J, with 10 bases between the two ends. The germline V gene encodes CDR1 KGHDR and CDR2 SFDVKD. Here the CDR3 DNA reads TGTGCCACCAGTGATTTTTCGCGGACTAGCACAGATACGCAGTATTTT. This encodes CATSDFSRTSTDTQYF.

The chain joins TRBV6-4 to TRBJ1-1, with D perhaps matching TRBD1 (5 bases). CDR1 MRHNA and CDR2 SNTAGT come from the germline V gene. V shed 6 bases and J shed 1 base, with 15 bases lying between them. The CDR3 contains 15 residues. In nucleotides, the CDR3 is TGTGCCAGCAGCACCGATGGGCAGGGGAACACTGAAGCTTTCTTT. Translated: CASSTDGQGNTEAFF.